This T cell receptor beta chain was sequenced during a study of T cell repertoires in cytomegalovirus infection (dated by TCRdb to about 2019). Background for the entire study: The peptide stimulations were aimed at well-studied HLA-B-restricted epitopes as well as recently identified HLA-C-restricted CMV epitopes, whose presentation resists viral immunomodulation. Donor HLA type was relevant to the analysis, because carriage of CMV infection together with the matching HLA type was indicated by public TCR beta signatures.

At the junction V is shortened by 8 bases and J by 5 bases, with 18 bases in between. Per the germline V gene (reference sequence), LNHDA is the CDR1 and SQIVND is the CDR2. The CDR3 has 14 amino acids, counting the end cysteine and phenylalanine. CDR3 DNA only is kept here, 42 bases in frame from base 1. Study-wide conclusions, independent of this receptor: The ex vivo response was dominated by HLA-C-restricted CMV-specific TCR beta clonotypes, and the single most frequent clonotype in two of eight donors was supplied by these HLA-C-restricted clonotypes. In both this cohort and an independent cohort of 350 or so donors, the cumulative frequency of public TCR beta family members distinguished carriers of CMV infection plus the relevant HLA type.

The intended sense of this specimen's treatment or condition label: in vitro stimulation with specific CMV peptide epitopes to enrich CMV-specific T cells. Concerning this clonotype: What this receptor recognizes is not known. Per-base qualities were not stored, and no clone one base away is much larger.

The sample was run on an Illumina HiSeq 1500. TCRdb's own reprocessing of the public reads used fastp at Q25 and MiXCR and kept productive beta chains. For every CDR3 protein sequence, its rows merge into one entry that carries the most common genes and DNA. Counted in this sample were 100,000 or so distinct CDR3 sequences; 25% to 30% of them appeared once. Clones ranked in the top ten supply 71% of the sample. The chain is made from TRBV19 and TRBJ1-1; the D gene is perhaps TRBD1, on 6 matching bases. This TCR was recovered from a human donor in good health (CMV status not recorded). Some clones in this sample may be carry-over from other donors' samples. The sequenced sample was CD8+ T cells from cultured PBMCs, obtained from culture after CMV antigen stimulation. The DNA sequence reads TGTGCCAGTCAATGGGGGGGGCAAAGAACTGAAGCTTTCTTT. Its translation is CASQWGGQRTEAFF.